The 14 T cell receptor beta chains listed next were all sequenced from one sample in a study of blood T cell repertoires in COVID-19. TCRdb's table, derived via immunoSEQ multiplex PCR, lists solely in-frame clones and lacks some. Here the sample spans about 190,000 clones, approximately 91% being singletons. The specimen was peripheral blood. The receptors derive from a woman between 40 and 55 years old who had recovered from COVID-19.

The rearrangement joins TRBV19 to TRBJ2-2; 9 bases agree with TRBD1. The CDR3 has 19 amino acids. CDR1 and CDR2 (germline): LNHDA, SQIVND (reference sequence). V gave up 0 bases and J gave up 4 bases; unmatched junction bases: 12. CDR3 residues: CASSIDLWRGQGSTGELFF. CDR3 bases: TGTGCCAGTAGTATAGATCTATGGAGGGGACAGGGATCCACCGGGGAGCTGTTTTTT.

V is TRBV6-5 and J is TRBJ2-1; TRBD2 matches 7 bases. Germline lookup yields CDR1 MNHEY and CDR2 SVGAGI. CDR3 length: 15 residues. Losses at the gene ends were 10 bases for V and 4 bases for J; bases not matched to a gene: 13. As DNA, the CDR3 is TGTGCCACCCGAAGAGGGGCTAGCGGATACAATGAGCAGTTCTTC. This sequence encodes CATRRGASGYNEQFF.

The V and J genes are TRBV11-1 and TRBJ2-5, with D possibly TRBD1 on 5 matching bases. With 1 base removed from V and 1 base from J, the gap between germline ends came to 7 bases. The CDR3 has 14 residues. CDR1 and CDR2 from the germline V gene are SGHAT and FQDESV (reference sequence). The CDR3 DNA follows: TGTGCCAGCAGCTTAGGGGGCGGCCAAGAGACCCAGTACTTC. It yields the protein CASSLGGGQETQYF.

This clone came up a few times. V is TRBV30 and J is TRBJ1-3, with D perhaps matching TRBD1 (5 bases). The ends were cut back, 2 bases at V and 4 bases at J, with 9 bases in the middle. This CDR3 comprises 13 residues. Looked up from germline, CDR1 is GTSNPN and CDR2 is SVGIG (reference sequence). The CDR3 spells CAWSPTGGNTIYF. CDR3 sequence (DNA): TGTGCCTGGAGTCCAACAGGAGGAAACACCATATATTTT.

The V call is TRBV5-1, the J call TRBJ1-2, with 9 bases fitting TRBD1. In germline, CDR1 is SGHRS, CDR2 YFSETQ. This CDR3 region has 15 residues. The junction had 7 bases not matched to a gene; V was cut back by 3 bases and J by 4 bases. The CDR3 coding sequence is TGCGCCAGCAGCTGGGCCGGGACAGGGTCCTATGGCTACACCTTC. It yields the protein CASSWAGTGSYGYTF.

The CDR3 DNA reads TGTGCCAGCAGCCAGGGACAGGGCGGCACTGAAGCTTTCTTT. This codes for CASSQGQGGTEAFF. The chain uses TRBV9 and TRBJ1-1; 9 nucleotides align to TRBD1. The germline gives CDR1 SGDLS, CDR2 YYNGEE. J gave up 4 bases and V 4 bases, and 5 bases lay outside the gene matches. The CDR3 runs 14 residues.

This clone was detected once. V gene TRBV7-3 combines with J gene TRBJ2-6; no definite D call. Germline loops: CDR1 SGHTA, CDR2 FQGTGA. This CDR3 has 13 residues. Trimming took off 5 bases at V and 2 bases at J, with 4 bases between the two ends. The CDR3 is CASSPTGANVLTF. CDR3 coding DNA: TGTGCCAGCAGCCCTACTGGGGCCAACGTCCTGACTTTC.

The CDR3 here is CASSDNRGAEKLFF. The CDR3 DNA sequence: TGTGCCAGCAGTGACAACCGCGGGGCTGAAAAACTGTTTTTT. J is TRBJ1-4 and V is TRBV6-1, with D maybe TRBD1 (5 bases). This CDR3 has 14 amino acids. The germline V gene encodes CDR1 MNHNS and CDR2 SASEGT. Trimming cost V 3 bases and J 7 bases, with 12 bases left between them.

V usage is TRBV6-2 or TRBV6-3 and J usage is TRBJ1-2, with 8 bases fitting TRBD1. The germline V gene has CDR1 MNHEY and CDR2 SVGEGT. The CDR3 is 13 amino acids. The V gene end was trimmed by 5 bases and the J gene end by 3 bases; junction bases not matched to a gene: 2. CDR3 loop: CASSLTGDYGYTF. The CDR3 bases are TGTGCCAGCAGTCTGACAGGGGACTATGGCTACACCTTC.

This clone was recorded a few times. The chain has TRBV14 and TRBJ2-1; TRBD2 matches at 9 bases. After removal of 4 bases from V and 8 bases from J, the junction contained 6 bases not matched to a gene. The CDR3 totals 14 residues. CDR1 and CDR2 from the germline V gene are SGHDN and FVKESK. In nucleotides, the CDR3 is TGTGCCAGCAGCCCAAGCGGGAGGCGGGATGAGCAGTTCTTC. Translating it yields CASSPSGRRDEQFF.

The chain recombines TRBV7-6 with TRBJ2-3; D is perhaps TRBD2 (7 bases). Trimming cost V 1 base and J 2 bases, with 16 bases left between them. CDR1 and CDR2 from the germline V gene are SGHVS and FNYEAQ. CDR3 size: 17 residues. CDR3 coding DNA: TGTGCCAGCAGCTTAGGAGGGGGGGCGGGATTCACAGATACGCAGTATTTT. This encodes CASSLGGGAGFTDTQYF.

The chain couples TRBV5-6 to TRBJ2-5; 7 bases fit TRBD1. Trimming removed 4 bases from V and 4 bases from J; junction bases left unmatched: 7. Looked up from germline, CDR1 is SGHDT and CDR2 is YYEEEE. The CDR3 is 14 amino acids. CDR3 region: CASSQGQLGETQYF. The CDR3 DNA sequence: TGTGCCAGCAGCCAGGGACAGCTAGGAGAGACCCAGTACTTC.

With respect to this clone: The same CDR3 is also encoded by other DNA sequences in this sample. The chain combines TRBV19 with TRBJ2-7, with D possibly TRBD1 on 5 matching bases. The CDR3 spans 14 residues. The germline V and J ends were trimmed by 5 bases and 0 bases, with 11 bases remaining between them. Germline loops: CDR1 LNHDA, CDR2 SQIVND (reference sequence). The CDR3 region is CASSSSGNSYEQYF. In DNA, the CDR3 is TGTGCCAGTAGTTCGTCAGGGAACTCCTACGAGCAGTACTTC.

J is TRBJ1-1 and V is TRBV9, with TRBD1 matching over 7 bases. Germline V gives CDR1 SGDLS, CDR2 YYNGEE. The CDR3 spans 16 residues. The J segment lost 5 bases and the V segment lost 0 bases, leaving 10 bases of the junction unmatched. The CDR3 coding sequence is TGTGCCAGCAGCGTAGACATTGCGGCAGGGGGGACTGAAGCTTTCTTT. Translating gives CASSVDIAAGGTEAFF. Using reference TRBV9 and TRBJ1-1 for the parts outside the CDR3, the full variable domain is DSGVTQTPKHLITATGQRVTLRCSPRSGDLSVYWYQQSLDQGLQFLIQYYNGEERAKGNILERFSAQQFPDLHSELNLSSLELGDSALYFCASSVDIAAGGTEAFFGQGTRLTVV.